This T cell receptor (beta chain) was recorded in a study of T cell responses to AZD1222 COVID-19 vaccine. Assay: immunoSEQ multiplex PCR; the TCRdb copy retains only in-frame clones and omits some. The sample lists around 120,000 clones, about 90% occurring once. Per germline, CDR1 LGHNA and CDR2 YSLEER. Trimming removed 1 base from V and 4 bases from J; junction bases left unmatched: 5. The CDR3 spans 15 residues. This clone is a singleton in its sample. The receptor was isolated from an adult in good health. Sequencing used peripheral blood, obtained on day 0 of AZD1222 vaccination. The chain has TRBV4-3 and TRBJ2-7; 9 nucleotides line up with TRBD1. Written as DNA, the CDR3 is TGCGCCAGCAGCCAAGCGGGACAGGGTGGGTACGAGCAGTACTTC. Protein: CASSQAGQGGYEQYF.